The T cell receptor (beta chain) described here comes from a study of shared clonotypes between healthy human individuals. Findings and caveats of the study: When naive CD4 clonotypes were compared across several donors, 4% to 6.5% were shared. Clonotypes not shared had lower generation probabilities than those common to all four donors. Only blood samples were collected, and tissue repertoires likely differ.

The CDR3 contains 16 residues. Germline V lookup: CDR1 MDHEN, CDR2 SYDVKM. The V end lost 1 base, the J end lost 4 bases, and 16 bases lay between the germline ends. On this clone itself: As yet, its antigen is unknown.

Repertoires were generated with immunoSEQ multiplex PCR, while TCRdb's copy carries only in-frame clones and drops some. The table lists 2,500,000 or so clones, approximately 94% of them singletons. CD4+ cell separation produced CD45RA+ naive and CD45RA-negative memory subsets. The sample comprised naive CD4+ T cells from PBMCs. The subset here: CD45RA+ positively selected. V gene TRBV28 combines with J gene TRBJ1-1; D is unresolved. The TCR comes from a man between 18 and 35 years old in good health. Some clones in this sample may be carry-over from other donors' samples. The CDR3 DNA follows: TGTGCCAGCAGTTTATTGCAGCGTCGGGGTAGCACTGAAGCTTTCTTT. Translated, it gives CASSLLQRRGSTEAFF.